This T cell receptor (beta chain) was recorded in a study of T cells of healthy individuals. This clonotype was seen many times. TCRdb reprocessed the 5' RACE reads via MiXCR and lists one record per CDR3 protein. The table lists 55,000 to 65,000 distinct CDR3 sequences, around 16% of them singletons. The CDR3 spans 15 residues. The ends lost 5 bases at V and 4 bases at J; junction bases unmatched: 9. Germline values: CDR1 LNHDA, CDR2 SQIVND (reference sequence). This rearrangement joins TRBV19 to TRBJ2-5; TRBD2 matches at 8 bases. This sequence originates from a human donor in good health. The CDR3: CASSVWAGGLETQYF. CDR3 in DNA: TGTGCCAGTAGTGTCTGGGCGGGAGGATTAGAGACCCAGTACTTC.